There are a few counts of the clone carrying this TCR beta chain. Its antigen is unidentified. The entry originates in a study of T cell repertoires in cytomegalovirus infection. From the reads, TCRdb called clonotypes with MiXCR, one entry per CDR3 protein. The data contain 200,000 to 250,000 distinct CDR3 sequences, around 35% of them singletons. The specimen comprised CD8+ T cells from cultured PBMCs, sampled from culture after CMV antigen stimulation. The sequence came from a human donor in good health (CMV status not recorded). Some clones in this sample may be carry-over from other donors' samples.

CDR3 DNA sequence: TGTGCCAGCAGCTTAGCGTTTGTGGGCGGGAGGGATTCCTACAATGAGCAGTTCTTC. This encodes CASSLAFVGGRDSYNEQFF. The chain is built from TRBV7-8 and TRBJ2-1; 9 bases map to TRBD2. Germline V gene data show CDR1 as SGHVS and CDR2 as FQNEAQ. The trim removed 0 bases at V and 1 base at J, leaving 10 bases unmatched. The CDR3 is 19 residues long.